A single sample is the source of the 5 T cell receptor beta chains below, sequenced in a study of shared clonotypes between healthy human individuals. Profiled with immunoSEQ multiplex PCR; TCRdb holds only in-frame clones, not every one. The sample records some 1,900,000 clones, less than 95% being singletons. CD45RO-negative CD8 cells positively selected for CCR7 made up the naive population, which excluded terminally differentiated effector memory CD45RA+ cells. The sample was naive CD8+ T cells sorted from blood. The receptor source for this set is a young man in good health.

DNA of the CDR3: TGTGCCAGCAGTGACTCGTGGCGGAGCACAGATACGCAGTATTTT. Translated, it gives CASSDSWRSTDTQYF. The chain joins TRBV6-4 to TRBJ2-3; no firm D call. CDR3 size: 15 residues. The V gene's germline CDR1 is MRHNA and CDR2 SNTAGT. Trimming took 0 bases from V and 0 from J, leaving 7 bases between them.

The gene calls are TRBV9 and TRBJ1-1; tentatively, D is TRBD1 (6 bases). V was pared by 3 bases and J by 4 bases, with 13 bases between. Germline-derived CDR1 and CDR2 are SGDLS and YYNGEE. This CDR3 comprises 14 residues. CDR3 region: CASSAGAGGTEAFF. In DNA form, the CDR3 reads TGTGCCAGCAGCGCAGGGGCTGGGGGCACTGAAGCTTTCTTT.

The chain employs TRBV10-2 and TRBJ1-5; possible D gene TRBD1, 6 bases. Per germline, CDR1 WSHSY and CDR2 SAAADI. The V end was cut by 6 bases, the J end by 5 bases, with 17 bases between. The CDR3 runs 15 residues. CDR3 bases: TGCGCCAGCAGCGCCACACAGGGTACCTATCAGCCCCAGCATTTT. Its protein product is CASSATQGTYQPQHF.

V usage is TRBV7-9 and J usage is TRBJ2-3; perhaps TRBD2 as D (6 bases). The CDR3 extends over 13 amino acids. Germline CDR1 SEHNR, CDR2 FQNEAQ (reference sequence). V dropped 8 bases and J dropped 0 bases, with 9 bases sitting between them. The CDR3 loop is CASLAPSTDTQYF. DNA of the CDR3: TGTGCCAGCCTAGCGCCTAGCACAGATACGCAGTATTTT.

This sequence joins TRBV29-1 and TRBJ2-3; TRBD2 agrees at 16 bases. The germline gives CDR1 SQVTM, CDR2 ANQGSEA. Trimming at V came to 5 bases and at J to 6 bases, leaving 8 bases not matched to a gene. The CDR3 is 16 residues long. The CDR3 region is CSVSGTSGGAADTQYF. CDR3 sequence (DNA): TGCAGCGTTTCCGGGACTAGCGGGGGGGCGGCCGATACGCAGTATTTT.